These T cell receptor beta chains were read from a single sample in a study of control samples from healthy donors and cancer patients. Method: immunoSEQ multiplex PCR; TCRdb's copy keeps in-frame clones and lacks some. Of fewer than 90,000 clones detected, about 87% appear once; the ten largest clones hold 20% to 25%. The specimen was blood. The receptors here all came from a man aged 45 to 65 in good health. Each CDR3 is given with its conserved first and last residue. The D gene is left open where the match is weak. Clone size is shown for a subset of rows, as once, few, many or a class of expanded clone.

CDR3 DNA: TGTGCCAGTAGACCCTGGACAGCAACTAATGAAAAACTGTTTTTT
CDR3 protein: CASRPWTATNEKLFF
J gene: TRBJ1-4
D gene: .
clone size: .
V gene: TRBV19

CDR3 DNA: TGTGCCAGTAACAGGGGGAGAGGCGCCGGGGAGCTGTTTTTT
CDR3 protein: CASNRGRGAGELFF
J gene: TRBJ2-2
D gene: TRBD1
clone size: .
V gene: TRBV5-3

CDR3 DNA: TGTGCTAGTGGTAGGACAGGGAACACCGGGGAGCTGTTTTTT
CDR3 protein: CASGRTGNTGELFF
J gene: TRBJ2-2
D gene: TRBD1
clone size: few
V gene: TRBV12-5

CDR3 DNA: TGTGCCAGCAGCCAAGACTTGGGACAGCCCCAGCATTTT
CDR3 protein: CASSQDLGQPQHF
J gene: TRBJ1-5
D gene: .
clone size: .
V gene: TRBV3-1/TRBV3-2

CDR3 DNA: TGTGCCAGCAGTCGGACAGGTCTGATCTATGGCTACACCTTC
CDR3 protein: CASSRTGLIYGYTF
J gene: TRBJ1-2
D gene: TRBD1
clone size: .
V gene: TRBV2

CDR3 DNA: TGCAGTGCTACGCGACAGGACTCCCAGTATTTT
CDR3 protein: CSATRQDSQYF
J gene: TRBJ2-3
D gene: .
clone size: .
V gene: TRBV20-1

CDR3 DNA: TGTGCCAGTAGGCGGACAGGGGACTATGGCTACACCTTC
CDR3 protein: CASRRTGDYGYTF
J gene: TRBJ1-2
D gene: TRBD1
clone size: .
V gene: TRBV19

CDR3 DNA: TGCAGTGCTACTGACAGGGGGCCGGGTGAAGCTTTCTTT
CDR3 protein: CSATDRGPGEAFF
J gene: TRBJ1-1
D gene: TRBD1
clone size: .
V gene: TRBV20-1

CDR3 DNA: TGTGCCAGCAGTTCCCCCCGGGGAGCTTTCTTT
CDR3 protein: CASSSPRGAFF
J gene: TRBJ1-1
D gene: .
clone size: .
V gene: TRBV28

CDR3 DNA: TGTGCCAGCTCCGGGCAGTCCAGCGGCCAAGAGACCCAGTACTTC
CDR3 protein: CASSGQSSGQETQYF
J gene: TRBJ2-5
D gene: .
clone size: once
V gene: TRBV4-2

CDR3 DNA: TGCGCCAGCAGCCAAGAGTGGGGGGCCGCCTACAATGAGCAGTTCTTC
CDR3 protein: CASSQEWGAAYNEQFF
J gene: TRBJ2-1
D gene: .
clone size: .
V gene: TRBV4-1

CDR3 DNA: TGTGCCAGCAGCTGGAACAGGGGGCAGGGGACTGAAGCTTTCTTT
CDR3 protein: CASSWNRGQGTEAFF
J gene: TRBJ1-1
D gene: TRBD1
clone size: once
V gene: TRBV5-8

CDR3 DNA: TGTGCCAGCAGTTACCAGGGGGGCTCCTACGAGCAGTACTTC
CDR3 protein: CASSYQGGSYEQYF
J gene: TRBJ2-7
D gene: .
clone size: .
V gene: TRBV6-5

CDR3 DNA: TGTGCCAGCAGTTACTTTAGCGGGTTAGCCAAAAACATTCAGTACTTC
CDR3 protein: CASSYFSGLAKNIQYF
J gene: TRBJ2-4
D gene: TRBD2
clone size: .
V gene: TRBV6-6

CDR3 DNA: TGTGCTAGTGGTTACCAGCGCAATCAGCCCCAGCATTTT
CDR3 protein: CASGYQRNQPQHF
J gene: TRBJ1-5
D gene: .
clone size: .
V gene: TRBV12-5

CDR3 DNA: TGCGCCAGCAGCTTGGAGGGGACGAACACTGAAGCTTTCTTT
CDR3 protein: CASSLEGTNTEAFF
J gene: TRBJ1-1
D gene: .
clone size: .
V gene: TRBV5-1

CDR3 DNA: TGTGCCAGCTCACCAGGGGCAGATACGCAGTATTTT
CDR3 protein: CASSPGADTQYF
J gene: TRBJ2-3
D gene: .
clone size: .
V gene: TRBV18

CDR3 DNA: TGTGCCAGTGGACAGGGCAGGGGTGGCTACACCTTC
CDR3 protein: CASGQGRGGYTF
J gene: TRBJ1-2
D gene: TRBD1
clone size: once
V gene: TRBV2

CDR3 DNA: TGTGCCATCAGGGGGACGGTCAGAGACGGTGAAGCTTTCTTT
CDR3 protein: CAIRGTVRDGEAFF
J gene: TRBJ1-1
D gene: .
clone size: .
V gene: TRBV10-3

CDR3 DNA: TGTGCCAGCAGCCAAGATGTGGGGGAGGGTCGCGAGCAGTACTTC
CDR3 protein: CASSQDVGEGREQYF
J gene: TRBJ2-7
D gene: TRBD2
clone size: .
V gene: TRBV4-2

CDR3 DNA: TGTGCCAGCAGCCTCCGACGGGATTCACCCCTCCACTTT
CDR3 protein: CASSLRRDSPLHF
J gene: TRBJ1-6
D gene: .
clone size: .
V gene: TRBV7-3

CDR3 DNA: TGTGCCATCAGTGAGTTTCTACAGGGATCCGATACGCAGTATTTT
CDR3 protein: CAISEFLQGSDTQYF
J gene: TRBJ2-3
D gene: .
clone size: .
V gene: TRBV10-3

CDR3 DNA: TGCGCCAGCAGCTTGGGGGCAGGGAACACTGAAGCTTTCTTT
CDR3 protein: CASSLGAGNTEAFF
J gene: TRBJ1-1
D gene: .
clone size: .
V gene: TRBV5-1

CDR3 DNA: TGTGCCAGCAGTTTATTAGACTCTGGAAACACCATATATTTT
CDR3 protein: CASSLLDSGNTIYF
J gene: TRBJ1-3
D gene: .
clone size: .
V gene: TRBV28

CDR3 DNA: TGTGCCAGCAGCCCCGGGCGGGGTTCACCCCTCCACTTT
CDR3 protein: CASSPGRGSPLHF
J gene: TRBJ1-6
D gene: .
clone size: few
V gene: TRBV7-2

CDR3 DNA: TGTGCCAGCAGCCAAGAGCCTTACTCTGGAAACACCATATATTTT
CDR3 protein: CASSQEPYSGNTIYF
J gene: TRBJ1-3
D gene: .
clone size: .
V gene: TRBV3-1/TRBV3-2

CDR3 DNA: TGTGCCAGCAGCCTCTCGACAGACTCACCCCTCCACTTT
CDR3 protein: CASSLSTDSPLHF
J gene: TRBJ1-6
D gene: .
clone size: .
V gene: TRBV5-5

CDR3 DNA: TGTGCCAGCTCACCACCCTCTAGCACAGATACGCAGTATTTT
CDR3 protein: CASSPPSSTDTQYF
J gene: TRBJ2-3
D gene: .
clone size: .
V gene: TRBV18